This T cell receptor (beta chain) was obtained from a study of blood T cell repertoires in COVID-19. Study as a whole: Whether acute or convalescent, the COVID-19 samples came from the United States, Italy and Spain. PBMCs, B-cell-depleted T cells, or T cells were the source of the cDNA or gDNA that made up the material.

Methods used by the authors: Amplification of reference gene primers was used by the study to estimate nucleated cell counts. Repertoires were generated with immunoSEQ multiplex PCR, while TCRdb's copy carries only in-frame clones and drops some. The D gene and trimming were derived from the DNA, and the V and J assignments and clone size from that table. Here the sample spans 150,000 to 200,000 clones, around 82% being singletons. V shed 3 bases and J shed 2 bases, with 19 bases lying between them. This CDR3 is built from 17 residues. Per germline, CDR1 SEHNR and CDR2 FQNEAQ (reference sequence). The sample consisted of peripheral blood. The chain carries TRBV7-9 and TRBJ1-2, with a weak D call TRBD1 (5 bases). The receptor comes from a woman aged 40 to 55 with COVID-19, enrolled during active disease. This CDR3 reads CASSFNGKSRGNYGYTF. The DNA of the CDR3 is TGTGCCAGCAGCTTTAATGGCAAATCAAGGGGAAACTATGGCTACACCTTC. The complete variable domain, with remaining parts taken from reference TRBV7-9 and TRBJ1-2, reads DTGVSQNPRHKITKRGQNVTFRCDPISEHNRLYWYRQTLGQGPEFLTYFQNEAQLEKSRLLSDRFSAERPKGSFSTLEIQRTEQGDSAMYLCASSFNGKSRGNYGYTFGSGTRLTVV.